The present entry profiles one TCR beta chain with its context. This entry belongs to a study of regulatory T cells in long-lasting Graves disease. The time point denotes: newly diagnosed GD, antithyroid drugs for less than 3 months. Extracted PBMC RNA gave rise to the TCR library. Germline CDR1 SGHVS, CDR2 FQNEAQ. J gave up 8 bases and V 1 base, and 11 bases lay outside the gene matches. The CDR3 length is 16 residues. Libraries of TCR beta came from iRepertoire HTBI primers plus Arm-PCR of CDR3 regions. A single record per CDR3 protein comes from TCRdb applying MiXCR to the multiplex PCR reads. The data hold roughly 400,000 distinct CDR3 sequences, with about 16% observed a single time. The sample was also reused in another study, on T cells in Graves' hyperthyroidism and ophthalmopathy.

The sample in question was peripheral blood mononuclear cells (PBMCs), obtained at new diagnosis, from a patient treated with antithyroid drugs. The chain carries TRBV7-8 and TRBJ2-1; 7 bases align to TRBD2. The TCR sequence derives from a woman aged 18 to 35 with Graves disease. The CDR3 protein is CASSLVLAGALYEQFF. The CDR3 DNA sequence: TGTGCCAGCAGCTTAGTACTGGCGGGAGCTTTGTATGAGCAGTTCTTC.